This entry is about one T cell receptor (beta chain). TCRdb's table, derived via immunoSEQ multiplex PCR, lists solely in-frame clones and lacks some. Among approximately 84,000 clones listed, 91% were seen once. The CDR3 contains 15 residues. V shed 3 bases and J shed 0 bases, with 12 bases lying between them. The germline V gene encodes CDR1 LNHDA and CDR2 SQIVND (reference sequence). This specimen belongs to a study of control samples from healthy donors and cancer patients. Sequencing used blood. This receptor was obtained from a man aged 30 to 45 in good health. This chain connects TRBV19 to TRBJ2-7; TRBD2 might be the D (5 bases). Here the CDR3 DNA reads TGTGCCAGTAGTATCGGTGAGGGAAGCTCCTACGAGCAGTACTTC. It is translated as CASSIGEGSSYEQYF.